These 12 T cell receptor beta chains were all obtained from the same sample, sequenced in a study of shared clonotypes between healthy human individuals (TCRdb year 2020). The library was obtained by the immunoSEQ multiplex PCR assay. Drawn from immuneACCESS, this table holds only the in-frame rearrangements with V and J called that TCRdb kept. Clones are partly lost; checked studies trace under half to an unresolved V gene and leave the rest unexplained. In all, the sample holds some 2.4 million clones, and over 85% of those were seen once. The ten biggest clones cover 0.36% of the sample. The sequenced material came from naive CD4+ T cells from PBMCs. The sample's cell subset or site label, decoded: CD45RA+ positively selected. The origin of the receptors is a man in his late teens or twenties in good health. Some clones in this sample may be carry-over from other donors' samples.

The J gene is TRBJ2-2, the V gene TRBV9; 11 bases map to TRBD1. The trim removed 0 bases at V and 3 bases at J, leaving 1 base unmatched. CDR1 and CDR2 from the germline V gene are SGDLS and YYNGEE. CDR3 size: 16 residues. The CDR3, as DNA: TGTGCCAGCAGCGTAGGGACAGGGGGCGACACCGGGGAGCTGTTTTTT. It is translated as CASSVGTGGDTGELFF.

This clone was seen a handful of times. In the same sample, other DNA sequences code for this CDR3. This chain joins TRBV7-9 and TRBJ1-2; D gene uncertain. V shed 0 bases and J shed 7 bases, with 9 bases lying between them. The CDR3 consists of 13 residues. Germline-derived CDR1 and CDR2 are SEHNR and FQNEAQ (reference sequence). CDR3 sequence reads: CASSLAAGGGYTF. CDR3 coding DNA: TGTGCCAGCAGCTTAGCGGCAGGAGGTGGCTACACCTTC.

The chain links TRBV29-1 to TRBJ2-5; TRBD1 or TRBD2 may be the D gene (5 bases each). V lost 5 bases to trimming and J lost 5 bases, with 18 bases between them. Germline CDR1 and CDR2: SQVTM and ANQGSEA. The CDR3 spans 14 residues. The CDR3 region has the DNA TGCAGCGTTACTCTTTGGGACGGGCGGGAGACCCAGTACTTC. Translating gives CSVTLWDGRETQYF.

CDR3 bases: TGTGCCAGCAGAGCCGGACCGGGACAGGATCTTTCTAACTATGGCTACACCTTC. Translation: CASRAGPGQDLSNYGYTF. The chain has TRBV2 and TRBJ1-2; 8 bases map to TRBD1. The CDR3 is 18 amino acids. The germline V gene has CDR1 SNHLY and CDR2 FYNNEI. After removal of 6 bases from V and 0 bases from J, the junction contained 15 bases not matched to a gene.

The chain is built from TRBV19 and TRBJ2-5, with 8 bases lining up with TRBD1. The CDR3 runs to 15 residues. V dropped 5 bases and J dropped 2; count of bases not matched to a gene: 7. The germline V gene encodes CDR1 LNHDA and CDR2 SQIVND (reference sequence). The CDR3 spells CASSRFRTGQETQYF. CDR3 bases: TGTGCCAGTAGTCGATTCCGGACAGGGCAAGAGACCCAGTACTTC.

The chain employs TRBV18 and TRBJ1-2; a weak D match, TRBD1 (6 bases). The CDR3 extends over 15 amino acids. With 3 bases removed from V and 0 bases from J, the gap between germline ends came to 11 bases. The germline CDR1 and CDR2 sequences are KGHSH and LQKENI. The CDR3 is CASSPGAGSNYGYTF. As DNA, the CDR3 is TGTGCCAGCTCACCGGGGGCAGGGTCTAACTATGGCTACACCTTC. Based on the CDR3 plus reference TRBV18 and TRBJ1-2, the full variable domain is NAGVMQNPRHLVRRRGQEARLRCSPMKGHSHVYWYRQLPEEGLKFMVYLQKENIIDESGMPKERFSAEFPKEGPSILRIQQVVRGDSAAYFCASSPGAGSNYGYTFGSGTRLTVV.

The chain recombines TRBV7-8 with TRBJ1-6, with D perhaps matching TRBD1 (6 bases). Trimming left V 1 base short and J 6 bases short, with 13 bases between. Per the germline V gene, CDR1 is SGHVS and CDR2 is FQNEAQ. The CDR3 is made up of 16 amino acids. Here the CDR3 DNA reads TGTGCCAGCAGCTTAGAGCAACAGGGCCGTAATTCACCCCTCCACTTT. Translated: CASSLEQQGRNSPLHF.

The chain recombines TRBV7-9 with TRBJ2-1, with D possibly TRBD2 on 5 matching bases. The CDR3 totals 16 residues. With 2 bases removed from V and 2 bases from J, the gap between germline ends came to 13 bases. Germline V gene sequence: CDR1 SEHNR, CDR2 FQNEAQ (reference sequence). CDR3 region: CASSLRSGNTYNEQFF. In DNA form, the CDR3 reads TGTGCCAGCAGCTTACGTTCCGGGAACACCTACAATGAGCAGTTCTTC.

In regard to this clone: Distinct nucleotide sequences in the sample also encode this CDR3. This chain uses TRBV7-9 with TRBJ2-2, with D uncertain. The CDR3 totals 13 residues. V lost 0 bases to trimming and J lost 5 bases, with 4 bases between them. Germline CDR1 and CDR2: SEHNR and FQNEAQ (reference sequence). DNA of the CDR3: TGTGCCAGCAGCTTAGCGGGTACCGGGGAGCTGTTTTTT. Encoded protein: CASSLAGTGELFF.

The CDR3 spells CASSSNGYTF. The CDR3 nucleotides are TGTGCCAGCAGTAGCAATGGCTACACCTTC. The chain combines TRBV25-1 with TRBJ1-2; no clear D. This CDR3 contains 10 residues. Looked up from germline, CDR1 is MGHDK and CDR2 is SYGVNS. Trimming took off 5 bases at V and 6 bases at J, with 4 bases between the two ends.

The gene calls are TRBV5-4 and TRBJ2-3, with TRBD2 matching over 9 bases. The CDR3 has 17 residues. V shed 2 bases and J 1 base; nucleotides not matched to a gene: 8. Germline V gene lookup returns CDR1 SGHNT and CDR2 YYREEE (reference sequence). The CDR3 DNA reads TGTGCCAGCAGCTTACCCAGCGGGAGGACCCGCACAGATACGCAGTATTTT. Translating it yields CASSLPSGRTRTDTQYF.

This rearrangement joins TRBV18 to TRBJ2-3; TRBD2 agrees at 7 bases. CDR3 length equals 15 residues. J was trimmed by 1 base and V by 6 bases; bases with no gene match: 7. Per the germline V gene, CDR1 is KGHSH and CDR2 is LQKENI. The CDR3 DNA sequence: TGTGCCAGCTCGCTCTCTCGGGGGGGCACAGATACGCAGTATTTT. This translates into CASSLSRGGTDTQYF.